The T cell receptor beta chain under discussion was sequenced for a study of siplizumab effects on memory and regulatory T cells. Study conclusions and caveats: The majority of clones, roughly 75-97% of proliferating CD4+ or CD8+ clones, lacked an assignable naive or memory phenotype. With siplizumab, mappable alloreactive CD4+ clones averaged around 70% Treg-derived, versus 25% to 30% in controls. Naive T cells were seemingly more diverse than memory cells, and major contributions to the alloresponse seemed to be made by them. Few alloreactive clones mapped to unstimulated subsets.

Some clones are missing from TCRdb's copy, which holds only in-frame ones; the method was immunoSEQ multiplex PCR. The data hold under 85,000 clones, with approximately 89% observed a single time. Germline V lookup: CDR1 LGHNA, CDR2 YNFKEQ. The V gene lost 0 bases and the J gene lost 0 bases, with 9 bases spanning the gap. The CDR3 sequence is 15 residues long. Note on this clone: Its specificity is unknown.

This TCR derives from a human donor in good health. The chain carries TRBV4-2 and TRBJ2-7; D not resolved. Input material: Tregs sorted from blood. The DNA of the CDR3 is TGTGCCAGCAGCCAAGATATGCGGCCCTCCTACGAGCAGTACTTC. Its protein is CASSQDMRPSYEQYF.